This TCR beta chain originates from a study of T cell responses to AZD1222 COVID-19 vaccine. Clones were read by immunoSEQ multiplex PCR, and TCRdb kept only the in-frame ones, dropping some. The sample lists fewer than 200,000 clones; about 91% were seen once. The germline gives CDR1 GTSNPN, CDR2 SVGIG (reference sequence). V lost 3 bases, J lost 7 bases, and 12 bases lay in between. The CDR3 totals 13 residues. The receptor comes from an adult in good health. The chain combines TRBV30 with TRBJ2-2; D is uncertain. Material: peripheral blood, obtained on day 0 of AZD1222 vaccination. The CDR3, as DNA: TGTGCCTGGAGGGGCCTAATGGGCGGGGAGCTGTTTTTT. Translation: CAWRGLMGGELFF.